The T cell receptor (beta chain) described here comes from a study of blood T cell repertoires in COVID-19. The germline V and J ends were trimmed by 4 bases and 0 bases, with 16 bases remaining between them. In germline, CDR1 is SEHNR, CDR2 FQNEAQ (reference sequence). The CDR3 spans 16 residues. Individuals drawn from 20 to 25 US areas were about 18 to 89 years old. The recovered donors of Cohort 3 showed two negative PCRs, clearance, or symptom resolution. Sequenced by immunoSEQ multiplex PCR; TCRdb stores in-frame clones only, minus some. Of about 180,000 clones in the sample, roughly 88% were seen once.

Material for sequencing was PBMCs or T cells enriched from blood (not recorded which). The V and J genes are TRBV7-9 and TRBJ2-7, with D possibly being TRBD2 (6 bases). The clonotype was recovered from a woman aged 25 to 45 who had recovered from COVID-19. CDR3 bases: TGTGCCAGCAGCTCCGGGACTTCTCGAAGCTCCTACGAGCAGTACTTC. This gives the protein CASSSGTSRSSYEQYF. The full variable domain, in which reference TRBV7-9 and TRBJ2-7 provide the parts outside the CDR3, is DTGVSQNPRHKITKRGQNVTFRCDPISEHNRLYWYRQTLGQGPEFLTYFQNEAQLEKSRLLSDRFSAERPKGSFSTLEIQRTEQGDSAMYLCASSSGTSRSSYEQYFGPGTRLTVT.